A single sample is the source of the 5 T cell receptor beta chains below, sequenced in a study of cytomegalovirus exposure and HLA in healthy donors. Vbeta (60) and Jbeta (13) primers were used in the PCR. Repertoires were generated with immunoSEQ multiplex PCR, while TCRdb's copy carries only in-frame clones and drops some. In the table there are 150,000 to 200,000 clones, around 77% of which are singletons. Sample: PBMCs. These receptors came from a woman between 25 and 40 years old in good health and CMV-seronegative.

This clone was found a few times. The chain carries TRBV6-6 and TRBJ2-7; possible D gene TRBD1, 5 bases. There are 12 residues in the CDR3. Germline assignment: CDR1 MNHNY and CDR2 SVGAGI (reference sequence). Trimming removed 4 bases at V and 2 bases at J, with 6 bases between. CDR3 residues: CASSLQAYEQYF. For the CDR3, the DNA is TGTGCCAGCAGTTTACAGGCCTACGAGCAGTACTTC.

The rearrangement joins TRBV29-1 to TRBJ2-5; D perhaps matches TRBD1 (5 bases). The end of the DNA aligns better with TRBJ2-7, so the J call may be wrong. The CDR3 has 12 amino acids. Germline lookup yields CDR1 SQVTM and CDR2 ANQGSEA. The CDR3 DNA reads TGCAGCGTCATAGGGGTAAGCAACGAGCAGTACTTC. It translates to CSVIGVSNEQYF.

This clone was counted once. The CDR3 coding sequence is TGTGCCAGCAGCCCGACTAGCGGGGGCCGGTGGACCGGGGAGCTGTTTTTT. Encoded protein: CASSPTSGGRWTGELFF. This rearrangement joins TRBV9 to TRBJ2-2; 12 nucleotides match TRBD2. The CDR3 sequence is 17 residues long. Germline CDR1 and CDR2: SGDLS and YYNGEE. The V gene end was trimmed by 4 bases and the J gene end by 5 bases; junction bases not matched to a gene: 9.

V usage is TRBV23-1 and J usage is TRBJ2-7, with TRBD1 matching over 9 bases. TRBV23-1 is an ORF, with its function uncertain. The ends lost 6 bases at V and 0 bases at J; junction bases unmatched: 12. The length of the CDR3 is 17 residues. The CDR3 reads CASRRPTGGKFSYEQYF. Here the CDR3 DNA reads TGCGCCAGCAGACGGCCGACAGGGGGAAAGTTCTCCTACGAGCAGTACTTC.

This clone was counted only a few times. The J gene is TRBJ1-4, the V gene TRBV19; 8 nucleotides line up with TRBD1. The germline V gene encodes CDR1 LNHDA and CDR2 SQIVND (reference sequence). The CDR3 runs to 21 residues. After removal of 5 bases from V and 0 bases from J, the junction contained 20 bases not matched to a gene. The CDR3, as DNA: TGTGCCAGTAGTCTCGACAGGGGATCGAACAAGGATATCACAACTAATGAAAAACTGTTTTTT. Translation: CASSLDRGSNKDITTNEKLFF.